This is a list of T cell receptor beta chains from one sample in a study of blood T cell repertoires in COVID-19. Clones were sequenced by immunoSEQ multiplex PCR, and TCRdb holds only the in-frame ones, with some missing. The table includes approximately 300,000 clones, 70% to 90% detected once. The sequencing sample was made of PBMCs or T cells enriched from blood (not recorded which). These receptors came from a woman in her twenties or thirties who had recovered from COVID-19. Both conserved end residues are trimmed from each CDR3. Fields, in order: CDR3 length, V gene, CDR3 protein.

len: 13
v_gene: TRBV7-9
CDR3aa: ASSFTGGSYNEQF

len: 12
v_gene: TRBV19
CDR3aa: ASSIDGELSGYT

len: 12
v_gene: TRBV4-1
CDR3aa: ASSQLRTGEIYT

len: 11
v_gene: TRBV6-5
CDR3aa: ASSIGRGSPLH

len: 16
v_gene: TRBV5-1
CDR3aa: ASSLEPDRSAGSYEQY

len: 16
v_gene: TRBV4-3
CDR3aa: ASSQDGRGGLSTDTQY

len: 12
v_gene: TRBV28
CDR3aa: ASSLEGRFYEQY

len: 12
v_gene: TRBV19
CDR3aa: ATRRDRGPGELF

len: 12
v_gene: TRBV4-1
CDR3aa: ASSLSTSRDIQY

len: 14
v_gene: TRBV5-1
CDR3aa: ASSLAAPPFADEAF

len: 13
v_gene: TRBV6-6
CDR3aa: ASSYPGQGAGGYT

len: 14
v_gene: TRBV2
CDR3aa: ASSEGGQLSGNTIY

len: 15
v_gene: TRBV5-1
CDR3aa: ASSLGGFPSYNSPLH

len: 14
v_gene: TRBV5-1
CDR3aa: ASSGGTGSISDTQY

len: 10
v_gene: TRBV3-1/TRBV3-2
CDR3aa: ASSQESGGQY

len: 12
v_gene: TRBV7-9
CDR3aa: ASSGGRVASPLH

len: 9
v_gene: TRBV20-1
CDR3aa: SARVRGQAF

len: 15
v_gene: TRBV7-8
CDR3aa: ASSVGAFRDRAGEQY

len: 14
v_gene: TRBV5-1
CDR3aa: ASSFSSGKGTDTQY

len: 11
v_gene: TRBV12-3/TRBV12-4
CDR3aa: ASSMGGDYGYT

len: 12
v_gene: TRBV11-3
CDR3aa: ASSLGGQHYEQY

len: 12
v_gene: TRBV7-2
CDR3aa: ASSLGTGETEAF

len: 14
v_gene: TRBV9
CDR3aa: ASSVGAGGLQETQY

len: 10
v_gene: TRBV7-9
CDR3aa: ASSFTDTEAF

len: 13
v_gene: TRBV4-2
CDR3aa: ASSQGRTSGNTIY

len: 13
v_gene: TRBV19
CDR3aa: ASSIGTAPDEKLF

len: 13
v_gene: TRBV5-6
CDR3aa: ASSLPQGGDTEAF

len: 13
v_gene: TRBV27
CDR3aa: ASSPGTGVGYGYT

len: 10
v_gene: TRBV19
CDR3aa: ASKSDGETQY

len: 14
v_gene: TRBV28
CDR3aa: ASIPSGERVSYEQY

len: 10
v_gene: TRBV3-1/TRBV3-2
CDR3aa: ASKGAVGGYT

len: 13
v_gene: TRBV5-1
CDR3aa: ASSRERLEGDEQY

len: 11
v_gene: TRBV5-1
CDR3aa: ASSLLSFTEAF

len: 14
v_gene: TRBV7-6
CDR3aa: ASSLGEGEANYGYT

len: 12
v_gene: TRBV2
CDR3aa: ASSGDAVSYEQY

len: 11
v_gene: TRBV10-3
CDR3aa: AISGTGANGYT